This T cell receptor (beta chain) was recorded in a study of shared clonotypes between healthy human individuals. The CDR3 is 11 amino acids. As concerns this clone: Its antigen is unidentified.

Study-level points and caveats: Though the depth was large, rarefaction showed that sorted-subset sequencing was incomplete.

A deep-level run was used for the assay. Sequencing was performed with immunoSEQ multiplex PCR; in TCRdb, only in-frame clones are kept and a portion is missing. The repertoire holds around 700,000 clones, with approximately 79% as singletons. The clonotype comes from a woman aged 30 to 39 in good health. The genes are TRBV21-1 and TRBJ1-1. TRBV21-1 has pseudogene status. Sequenced material: memory CD4+ T cells sorted from blood. Regarding subset: CD45RA-negative fraction. The CDR3 loop is CAPWVGIEAFF. The CDR3 nucleotides are TGTGCCCCTTGGGTGGGTATCGAAGCTTTCTTT.